The present entry profiles one TCR beta chain with its context. It has no known antigen specificity. Per-base quality was not reported, and no clone a single base away is much larger than it. The data stem from a study of shared clonotypes between healthy human individuals (dated by TCRdb to about 2020). A note on the overall study: The cohort comprised a couple of women and a few men aged 18 to 49 years. For each donor, three plates each were used for CD4 naive and CD4 memory, two plates were used for CD8 naive, and one plate was used for CD8 memory. Blood TCR repertoires of a handful of healthy adults were deeply sequenced to estimate repertoire size and the extent of clonotype sharing between individuals. Different laboratories and diverse techniques were used to prepare libraries and sequence TCR repertoires, to increase sequencing depth and limit assay-specific biases. Between about 0.8 and 9 billion PBMCs per donor were obtained by leukapheresis. Study-wide conclusions, independent of this receptor: The genetic and exposure-history diversity represented was limited by the small number of donors. Pairwise subsampling indicated that sequencing depth was expected to affect the degree of clonotype sharing among donors. When a few donors were compared, the shared fraction of clonotypes was about 5.4% for naive CD4, approximately 3.3% for naive CD8, more than 2% for memory CD4, and roughly 0.43% for memory CD8. Larger estimated clonotype richness was generally found for naive subsets than for memory subsets. Clonotypes shared by all four sorted-subset donors showed higher generation probabilities than non-shared clonotypes. Rarefaction of sorted-subset datasets indicated incomplete sequencing despite the large sequencing depth. Sampling was limited to blood, and TCR repertoires in tissue likely differ from TCR repertoires in blood.

Using the deep immunoSEQ assay, multiplex PCR amplified TCR CDR3 regions from genomic DNA. Extracted genomic DNA from each cell subset was distributed evenly across all wells of several immunoSEQ 96-well plates, and each plate was treated as a replicate. For sorted subsets, about 200 ng genomic DNA, equal to 30,000 to 35,000 T cell genomes, was loaded into each replicate PCR. The purified libraries were quantified using a Qubit 3.0 fluorometer, sized with a Bioanalyzer 2100, and then quantified again using the KAPA Library Quantification kit. Every immunoSEQ 96-well plate was sequenced on a dedicated single-read 150-cycle Illumina NextSeq 550 flow cell. Per the original workflow: Because the immunoSEQ output held only junctional sequences and lacked quality scores, the filtering could not match the filtering applied to full-length reads. Sequences were annotated with PyIR, a Python wrapper for IgBLAST v1.9, using IMGT germline references to assign V/J genes and CDR3. Reads with weak V/J assignments (E-value above 1e-6), missing CDR3, stop codons, out-of-frame junctions, or ambiguous translated residues were removed. V3J clonotypes were defined as sequences sharing an identical inferred V gene, J gene, and CDR3 amino acid sequence. Percentage overlap between repertoires was computed as shared unique clonotypes divided by the size of the smaller repertoire. Three approaches were used to assess repertoire richness: RTK rarefaction, the Chao1 estimator, and Recon v2.1 estimates of unobserved clonotypes. Generation probabilities for all TCRbeta clonotypes obtained by the gDNA method from a handful of donors were computed using OLGA. This immuneACCESS table, as held by TCRdb, lists in-frame sequences with V and J called but not all clones. Of the missing ones, under half trace to an unresolved V gene in checked studies; the others have no known cause. V and J calls plus clone size are reproduced from that table; the DNA served to infer D and trimming. The sample profile shows millions of clones; over 85% of them were found once. The ten largest clones represent around 1.1% of the sample.

CD8 naive samples were CD45RO-negative cells positively selected for CCR7, giving a CD45RA+CCR7+ population that excluded TemRA cells. The donors were healthy, HIV-negative adults who had no recently reported acute infections or vaccinations. All donors were Caucasian adults living in Nashville, Tennessee, USA. After blood collection by leukapheresis, PBMCs were isolated using Ficoll-Histopaque density gradient centrifugation and then cryopreserved in the vapor phase of liquid nitrogen. Analytical flow cytometry was used to check the purity and quantity of each magnetically sorted T cell population. Genomic DNA was isolated from every sorted fraction and measured by UV absorbance on a Nanodrop 2000c. Measured from the cysteine to the phenylalanine, the CDR3 is 14 residues long. This entry keeps only the CDR3 DNA: 42 bases, framed from base 1. CDR1 and CDR2 are read off the germline V gene as SGHTA and FQGNSA. V loses 5 bases at its end and J loses 1 base; junction bases beyond the gene matches: 2.

Sample: naive CD8+ T cells sorted from blood. Explained via the paper, the cell subset or site label denotes: CD45RA+CCR7+. The chain couples TRBV7-2 to TRBJ2-7, with 10 bases aligning to TRBD1. The clonotype comes from a young man in good health. The DNA is as follows: TGTGCCAGCAGCCAGGGACAGGGGTCCTACGAGCAGTACTTC. Its translation is CASSQGQGSYEQYF. Joined to the reference TRBV7-2 and TRBJ2-7 proteins, this CDR3 gives the full variable domain: GAGVSQSPSNKVTEKGKDVELRCDPISGHTALYWYRQSLGQGLEFLIYFQGNSAPDKSGLPSDRFSAERTGGSVSTLTIQRTQQEDSAVYLCASSQGQGSYEQYFGPGTRLTVT.